This T cell receptor beta chain stems from a study of blood T cell repertoires in COVID-19. There are 14 residues in the CDR3. V trimming: 4 bases; J trimming: 4 bases; junction bases outside the gene matches: 7. Germline CDR1 reads SGHRS; CDR2 reads YFSETQ. The method was immunoSEQ multiplex PCR; TCRdb's version includes in-frame clones alone and lacks a portion of them. The profile covers more than 150,000 clones, with roughly nine tenths appearing a single time and roughly 4.1% taken by the ten largest. Sample: peripheral blood. J is TRBJ1-1 and V is TRBV5-1, with 7 positions matching TRBD1. The receptor was isolated from a woman between 70 and 85 years old with acute or convalescent COVID-19. This CDR3 is CASSVGTVGTEAFF. The CDR3 DNA is TGCGCCAGCAGCGTAGGGACAGTTGGCACTGAAGCTTTCTTT.